This T cell receptor (beta chain) was captured by sequencing in a study of metastatic and nonmetastatic thyroid tumors (dated by TCRdb to 2018 to 2021). Some background on the complete study: Repertoires were compared across peripheral blood and tumor or nodule tissue samples from malignant and benign thyroid patients.

None of the patients had been given any treatment before thyroid surgery. Using T-cell receptor beta sequencing, the researchers looked back retrospectively at clinical samples from patients, gathered between the early 2010s and the late 2010s. This clone was counted many times. Its antigen is not yet known. One base away there is no much larger clone; base qualities are not given. Results the study describes overall, beyond this receptor: In both blood and tumor samples, TCR beta diversity was reported to be significantly higher in malignant tumors than in benign nodules.

Taken from cysteine to phenylalanine, the CDR3 has 16 residues. Of the read, only the CDR3 DNA is kept; its 48 bases are in frame from base 1. The germline V gene yields MNHNS for CDR1 and SASEGT for CDR2. V is cut by 7 bases and J by 6 bases, and the space between the germline ends is 24 bases. Libraries were built with PCR. The reads were generated on an Illumina HiSeq 4000. The TCR beta-chain CDR3 region of each patient was profiled by high-throughput sequencing. Per the authors' processing: CDR3 differences across clinicopathological groups were used to build a classifier for discriminating distant-metastatic papillary thyroid cancer patients. The Shannon index was used to assess repertoire diversity, and the Morisita-Horn index was used to assess tumor-blood repertoire similarity. TCRdb reprocessed the public reads (quality trimming at Q25 with fastp, clone calling with MiXCR) and kept in-frame beta chains. The V and J calls follow TCRdb's processing rather than the paper's. Present in this sample are about 92,000 clones, under 15% of which were seen just once. The top ten hold around 3.3% of the sample.

This TCR was sampled from a female donor with papillary thyroid cancer or a benign thyroid nodule (not recorded which). Some clones in this sample may be carry-over from other donors' samples. Recombination connected TRBV6-1 to TRBJ1-1; possibly the D gene is TRBD1, per 6 matching bases. The sample taken for sequencing was blood. The nucleotide sequence reads TGTGCCAGCAATAGAAAGGGGACAAGGGATGGCCCTGAAGCTTTCTTT. The translation is CASNRKGTRDGPEAFF.